A single sample gave rise to the 23 T cell receptor beta chains below, sequenced in a study of cytotoxic CD8 clonotypes in ibrutinib-treated CLL. Data came from immunoSEQ multiplex PCR; TCRdb stores just in-frame clones and leaves some out. The data show about 68,000 clones, 68% seen once. Sample: PBMCs, taken after 12 months of ibrutinib treatment. Every receptor here comes from a human donor with chronic lymphocytic leukemia.

This chain joins TRBV5-6 and TRBJ2-7; either TRBD1 or TRBD2 may supply D (5 bases each). The ends were cut back, 4 bases at V and 2 bases at J, with 13 bases in the middle. Germline V gives CDR1 SGHDT, CDR2 YYEEEE. This CDR3 region has 14 residues. The CDR3 DNA reads as TGTGCCAGCAGCCCGGGACCGATTCCCTACGAGCAGTACTTC. Amino acids: CASSPGPIPYEQYF.

The chain combines TRBV4-3 with TRBJ2-1, with D uncertain. This CDR3 spans 13 amino acids. The V end was cut by 0 bases, the J end by 6 bases, with 6 bases between. Germline lookup yields CDR1 LGHNA and CDR2 YSLEER. CDR3 sequence reads: CASSQDFFNEQFF. The CDR3 DNA sequence: TGCGCCAGCAGCCAAGATTTCTTCAATGAGCAGTTCTTC.

V is TRBV2 and J is TRBJ2-1; TRBD2 might be the D (5 bases). The CDR3 is 16 residues long. V lost 3 bases to trimming and J lost 4 bases, with 16 bases between them. CDR1 SNHLY and CDR2 FYNNEI come from the germline V gene. In DNA, the CDR3 is TGTGCCAGCAGTGAGGGGTGGGCAGGAGGATACAATGAGCAGTTCTTC. Translated: CASSEGWAGGYNEQFF.

CDR3 nucleotides: TGCGCCAGCAGCCCGGACAGCAATCAGCCCCAGCATTTT. Protein: CASSPDSNQPQHF. The chain couples TRBV5-1 to TRBJ1-5; no definite D call. Germline CDR1 SGHRS, CDR2 YFSETQ. The CDR3 is made up of 13 amino acids. With 4 bases removed from V and 1 base from J, the gap between germline ends came to 6 bases.

The chain recombines TRBV6-5 with TRBJ2-1, with no clear D. With 5 bases removed from V and 6 bases from J, the gap between germline ends came to 17 bases. Germline-derived CDR1 and CDR2 are MNHEY and SVGAGI. CDR3 size: 15 residues. The CDR3 loop reads CASSDWVSPGNEQFF. CDR3 coding DNA: TGTGCCAGCAGTGACTGGGTCTCGCCGGGCAATGAGCAGTTCTTC.

This clone was counted only a few times. V and J are TRBV28 and TRBJ1-1; D remains unclear. Per the germline V gene, CDR1 is MDHEN and CDR2 is SYDVKM. The CDR3 totals 13 residues. Trimming cost V 7 bases and J 4 bases, with 13 bases left between them. The CDR3 DNA sequence: TGTGCCAGCACCGAGCCGACGCTCACTGAAGCTTTCTTT. Translated: CASTEPTLTEAFF.

The chain joins TRBV19 to TRBJ2-2, with a weak D call TRBD1 (6 bases). Trimming cost V 4 bases and J 5 bases, with 14 bases left between them. The CDR3 totals 15 residues. CDR1 is LNHDA and CDR2 is SQIVND in the germline V gene (reference sequence). The DNA of the CDR3 is TGTGCCAGTAGTACCCCAGGGGAACGAACCGGGGAGCTGTTTTTT. It specifies CASSTPGERTGELFF.

V gene TRBV19 combines with J gene TRBJ1-5, with D tentatively TRBD1 (5 bases). Trimming pared 2 bases from V and 2 bases from J, leaving 13 bases between. The CDR3 is 16 amino acids. Germline loops: CDR1 LNHDA, CDR2 SQIVND (reference sequence). The CDR3 region is CASSIKGREGNQPQHF. For the CDR3, the DNA is TGTGCCAGTAGTATAAAGGGGCGAGAGGGCAATCAGCCCCAGCATTTT.

The rearrangement links TRBV18 to TRBJ1-5, with unresolved D. In germline, CDR1 is KGHSH, CDR2 LQKENI. V shed 2 bases and J shed 1 base, with 9 bases lying between them. The length of the CDR3 is 15 residues. The CDR3 loop is CASSPGRASNQPQHF. CDR3 DNA: TGTGCCAGCTCACCAGGGAGGGCGAGCAATCAGCCCCAGCATTTT.

Only one count was recorded for this clone. The rearrangement joins TRBV27 to TRBJ1-5; no firm D call. V was cut by 3 bases and J by 0 bases, with 9 bases left in between. Germline V gene sequence: CDR1 MNHEY, CDR2 SMNVEV (reference sequence). The CDR3 spans 15 residues. CDR3 region: CASSFYGISNQPQHF. Written as DNA, the CDR3 is TGTGCCAGCAGTTTTTACGGGATTAGCAATCAGCCCCAGCATTTT.

V gene TRBV5-1 combines with J gene TRBJ2-2; D is unclear. CDR1 and CDR2 (germline): SGHRS, YFSETQ. Trimming shortened V by 2 bases and J by 6 bases, and 8 bases separated the two germline ends. This CDR3 is built from 13 residues. CDR3 sequence (DNA): TGCGCCAGCAGCTTTCAAGGGTCCGGGGAGCTGTTTTTT. It codes for CASSFQGSGELFF. The entire variable domain, with the rest obtained from reference TRBV5-1 and TRBJ2-2, is as follows: KAGVTQTPRYLIKTRGQQVTLSCSPISGHRSVSWYQQTPGQGLQFLFEYFSETQRNKGNFPGRFSGRQFSNSRSEMNVSTLELGDSALYLCASSFQGSGELFFGEGSRLTVL.

In its sample, this clone was seen a few times. The rearrangement uses TRBV6-6 and TRBJ1-1, with a weak D call TRBD1 (5 bases). Per the germline V gene, CDR1 is MNHNY and CDR2 is SVGAGI (reference sequence). CDR3 length: 13 amino acids. V lost 4 bases and J lost 5, with 11 bases in between. CDR3 amino acids: CASSFQGGTEAFF. The CDR3 bases are TGTGCCAGCAGTTTCCAGGGAGGGACTGAAGCTTTCTTT.

This chain connects TRBV14 to TRBJ2-3; the D is unclear. Per germline, CDR1 SGHDN and CDR2 FVKESK. V was trimmed by 1 base and J by 7 bases, leaving 3 bases between them. The CDR3 is 11 residues long. CDR3 nucleotides: TGTGCCAGCAGCCAAGGAAATACGCAGTATTTT. Its protein is CASSQGNTQYF.

This chain joins TRBV30 and TRBJ1-2, with D tentatively TRBD1 (6 bases). The length of the CDR3 is 15 residues. With 2 bases removed from V and 4 bases from J, the gap between germline ends came to 17 bases. CDR1 and CDR2 (germline): GTSNPN, SVGIG (reference sequence). The CDR3 bases are TGTGCCTGGAGTCGACCGCGAGGGGGGGCCTATGGCTACACCTTC. It encodes CAWSRPRGGAYGYTF.

The gene calls are TRBV7-2 and TRBJ2-7; D perhaps matches TRBD1 (5 bases). The CDR3 length is 15 residues. The germline V gene encodes CDR1 SGHTA and CDR2 FQGNSA. With 1 base removed from V and 3 bases from J, the gap between germline ends came to 13 bases. The chain's CDR3 is CASSLETEPFYEQYF. CDR3 nucleotides: TGTGCCAGCAGCTTAGAGACAGAGCCGTTCTACGAGCAGTACTTC.

This chain uses TRBV10-3 with TRBJ2-3; 10 positions match TRBD2. There are 16 residues in the CDR3. J was trimmed by 4 bases and V by 0 bases; bases with no gene match: 4. The germline V gene encodes CDR1 ENHRY and CDR2 SYGVKD. The CDR3 is CAISESSGGGPDTQYF. In DNA form, the CDR3 reads TGTGCCATCAGTGAGTCGAGCGGGGGGGGGCCAGATACGCAGTATTTT.

This chain connects TRBV7-8 to TRBJ1-2; 8 positions agree with TRBD1. V was pared by 2 bases and J by 7 bases, with 3 bases of the junction left unmatched. The germline V gene has CDR1 SGHVS and CDR2 FQNEAQ. CDR3 length: 13 amino acids. DNA for the CDR3: TGTGCCAGCAGCTTACCAGGGGGCCGTGGCTACACCTTC. Its translation is CASSLPGGRGYTF.

The chain recombines TRBV20-1 with TRBJ2-3; D is uncertain. Germline loops: CDR1 DFQATT, CDR2 SNEGSKA (reference sequence). Trimming took 7 bases from V and 0 from J, leaving 5 bases between them. This CDR3 comprises 11 residues. The CDR3 DNA sequence: TGCAGTGGGGTTAGCACAGATACGCAGTATTTT. Encoded protein: CSGVSTDTQYF.

The chain recombines TRBV18 with TRBJ2-1, with 10 bases matching TRBD2. Germline V gene lookup returns CDR1 KGHSH and CDR2 LQKENI. The CDR3 is made up of 16 amino acids. Unmatched junction bases numbered 5, after V lost 2 bases and J lost 4 bases. The CDR3 DNA is TGTGCCAGCTCACCAACTAGCGGGGCGGCATACAATGAGCAGTTCTTC. This encodes CASSPTSGAAYNEQFF.

The CDR3 protein is CASSTLSGNTEAFF. In DNA, the CDR3 is TGTGCCAGTAGTACACTCTCCGGGAACACTGAAGCTTTCTTT. V usage is TRBV19 and J usage is TRBJ1-1; D uncertain. The CDR3 is made up of 14 amino acids. Germline V CDR1 and CDR2: LNHDA, SQIVND (reference sequence). V lost 4 bases to trimming and J lost 1 base, with 10 bases between them. The full variable domain, completed using reference TRBV19 and TRBJ1-1, is DGGITQSPKYLFRKEGQNVTLSCEQNLNHDAMYWYRQDPGQGLRLIYYSQIVNDFQKGDIAEGYSVSREKKESFPLTVTSAQKNPTAFYLCASSTLSGNTEAFFGQGTRLTVV.

V gene TRBV19 combines with J gene TRBJ1-1; possibly TRBD1 for D (5 bases). This CDR3 has 15 amino acids. V dropped 4 bases and J dropped 5 bases, with 17 bases sitting between them. Per germline, CDR1 LNHDA and CDR2 SQIVND (reference sequence). Here the CDR3 DNA reads TGTGCCAGTAGTAGCCGAACCCCCCAGGGAACTGAAGCTTTCTTT. It yields the protein CASSSRTPQGTEAFF.

The V call is TRBV25-1, the J call TRBJ1-2, with D perhaps matching TRBD1 (5 bases). The CDR3 covers 15 residues. The germline CDR1 and CDR2 sequences are MGHDK and SYGVNS. The V end lost 1 base, the J end lost 4 bases, and 13 bases lay between the germline ends. The CDR3 reads CASSESGREGYGYTF. The CDR3 DNA reads TGTGCCAGCAGTGAATCGGGCAGGGAGGGCTATGGCTACACCTTC.

This CDR3 reads CASSQGGTGSGNTIYF. The CDR3 DNA reads TGCGCCAGCAGCCAAGGTGGGACGGGCTCTGGAAACACCATATATTTT. The genes are TRBV5-1 and TRBJ1-3; D possibly corresponds to TRBD1 (5 bases). The germline V gene has CDR1 SGHRS and CDR2 YFSETQ. CDR3 length: 16 residues. Trimming stripped 4 bases from V and 0 bases from J, with 14 bases between.